This entry features one T cell receptor (beta chain) sequence. Its antigen specificity is not known. No quality values exist for individual bases; no much larger clone is one base distant. These data come from a study of blood T cell repertoires in COVID-19 (dated by TCRdb to 2018 to 2021). Broadly, across the study: The collaborator samples originated in the United States, Italy and Spain and spanned the acute and convalescent phases of COVID-19. HLA class I and class II types, where available, came from metadata supplied by the sample provider rather than from assay-based typing. Samples were obtained from the ongoing ImmuneRACE study (first 160 participants) and from 1,254 subjects provided by 6 global collaborators. Deeply sampled blood TCRbeta repertoires from subjects exposed to, actively infected with, or recovered from COVID-19 were included in the dataset. The repertoires were released in a freely available public database intended as a resource for research on the immune response to SARS-CoV-2. The prospective study material was composed of cDNA or gDNA derived from T cells, B-cell-depleted T cells, or PBMCs. Sample metadata almost always included a de-identified subject ID, COVID-19 status, age in years and sex.

Participants in the prospective study were enrolled through a virtual design, were aged about 18 to 90 years, and lived in approximately 25 United States geographic areas. In the prospective study, cohorts were assigned on the basis of participant-reported clinical history obtained from a screening survey and a study questionnaire. For ImmuneRACE Cohort 3, a participant was defined as recovered based on two consecutive negative NP/OP PCR tests, clearance by a healthcare professional, or resolution of symptoms. Mobile phlebotomists in the prospective study collected whole blood, serum and a nasopharyngeal or oropharyngeal swab from every participant. Prospective study participants could optionally give additional blood draws and questionnaires over an approximately 2-month period. Before DNA extraction, blood samples from the prospective study were shipped at room temperature or frozen. TCRbeta CDR3 regions were amplified from genomic DNA using the immunoSEQ Assay, a bias-controlled multiplex PCR. The study's processing was this. Within the assay, amplification of reference gene primers was used to estimate how many nucleated cells each sample contained. To quantify the absolute abundance of each unique TCRbeta CDR3 rearrangement, sequence reads were collapsed and filtered. For each sample, productive Simpson clonality was calculated by taking the square root of Simpson's diversity index across productive rearrangements. Drawn from immuneACCESS, this table holds only the in-frame rearrangements with V and J called that TCRdb kept. Clones are partly lost; checked studies trace under half to an unresolved V gene and leave the rest unexplained. Clonal size and the V and J genes are those of that table, whereas D and trimming came from the DNA. Counted in this sample were 200,000 to 300,000 clones; more than 85% of them appeared once. Clones ranked in the top ten supply around 4% of the sample.

Paper-wide results and their limitations: The quantity of clinical and demographic metadata differed by source and by participant and was supplied without curation.

The sequence was obtained from a woman aged 25 to 45 who had recovered from COVID-19. The sequenced material came from PBMCs or T cells enriched from blood (not recorded which).

The nucleotide sequence reads as follows: TGTGCCAGCAGCTTAGCGCGAACAGGGACAACTAATGAAAAACTGTTTTTT. Its protein product is CASSLARTGTTNEKLFF. The V and J segments used are TRBV7-9 and TRBJ1-4; TRBD1 is possibly the D segment (6 matching bases). V is cut by 0 bases and J by 0 bases, and the space between the germline ends is 11 bases. The germline V gene (reference sequence) gives CDR1 as SEHNR and CDR2 as FQNEAQ. CDR3 length: 17 amino acids, cysteine to phenylalanine. CDR3 DNA only is kept here, 51 bases in frame from base 1.